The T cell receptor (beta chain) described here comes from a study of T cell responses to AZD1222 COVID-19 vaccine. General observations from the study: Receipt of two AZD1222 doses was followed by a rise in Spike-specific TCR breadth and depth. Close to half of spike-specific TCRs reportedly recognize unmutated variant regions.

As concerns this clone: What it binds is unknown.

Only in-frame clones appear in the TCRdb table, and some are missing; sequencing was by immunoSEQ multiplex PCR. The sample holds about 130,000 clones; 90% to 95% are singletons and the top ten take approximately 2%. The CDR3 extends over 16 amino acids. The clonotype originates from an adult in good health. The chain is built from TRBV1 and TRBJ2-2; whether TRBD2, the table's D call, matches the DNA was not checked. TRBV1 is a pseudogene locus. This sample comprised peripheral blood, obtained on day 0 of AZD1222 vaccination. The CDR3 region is CTSRHGGIAGTGELFF. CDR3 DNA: TGCACCAGCAGGCACGGGGGGATAGCGGGGACCGGGGAGCTGTTTTTT.